This record looks at one T cell receptor (beta chain) sequence and its context. Its antigen is unknown. Base-call qualities are not available, and no considerably larger clone is one nucleotide away. Library preparation was by the immunoSEQ multiplex PCR assay. Held by TCRdb, this immuneACCESS table contains in-frame sequences only and omits some clones. Under half of the omission traces to an unresolved V gene where checked; the cause of the rest is unknown. Across this sample there are 90,000 to 100,000 clones, with around 89% seen only once. The top ten clones comprise approximately 14% of the sample. The data were obtained in a study of control samples from healthy donors and cancer patients (dated by TCRdb to 2020 to 2021). V is pared back by 8 bases and J by 5 bases, with 20 bases lying between the germline termini. The CDR3 has 15 amino acids, counting the end cysteine and phenylalanine. Solely the CDR3 DNA is kept, with 45 bases framed from the first base. The germline V gene (reference sequence) provides CDR1 LNHNV and CDR2 YYDKDF.

This receptor was taken from a woman aged 70-85 years in good health. Sequencing was done on a sample of blood. The chain links TRBV15 with TRBJ2-3; the D element could tentatively be TRBD1 or TRBD2, as 5 bases agree for each. The nucleotides are TGTGCCACCGGGGACCCCTCCCAGCCCGGAGATACGCAGTATTTT. This gives the protein CATGDPSQPGDTQYF.